This T cell receptor (beta chain) was recorded in a study of blood T cell repertoires in COVID-19. Sequencing was performed with immunoSEQ multiplex PCR; in TCRdb, only in-frame clones are kept and a portion is missing. The data show 81,000 or so clones, with approximately 80% seen just once and roughly 10% held by the top ten. CDR3 length: 14 amino acids. Germline V gene sequence: CDR1 SGHRS, CDR2 YFSETQ. Between the trimmed V and J ends, which lost 4 bases and 0 bases, there was a span of 10 bases. The sample taken for sequencing was peripheral blood. This chain connects TRBV5-1 to TRBJ1-1; D is unresolved. This receptor was taken from a woman in her 70s with active or convalescent COVID-19. In nucleotides, the CDR3 is TGCGCCAGCAGCCTGGGTATTATGAACACTGAAGCTTTCTTT. Translation gives CASSLGIMNTEAFF.